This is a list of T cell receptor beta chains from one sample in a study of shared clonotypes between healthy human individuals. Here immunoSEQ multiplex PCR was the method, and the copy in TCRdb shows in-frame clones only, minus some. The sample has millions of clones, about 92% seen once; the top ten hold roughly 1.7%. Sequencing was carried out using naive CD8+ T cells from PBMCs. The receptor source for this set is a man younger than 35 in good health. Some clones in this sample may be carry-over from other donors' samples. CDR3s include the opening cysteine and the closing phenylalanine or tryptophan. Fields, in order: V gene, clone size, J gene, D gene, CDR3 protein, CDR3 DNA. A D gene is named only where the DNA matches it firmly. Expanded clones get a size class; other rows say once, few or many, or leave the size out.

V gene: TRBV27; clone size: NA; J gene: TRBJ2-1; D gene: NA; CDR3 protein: CASSPSWGESYNEQFF; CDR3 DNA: TGTGCCAGCAGTCCATCATGGGGGGAGTCGTACAATGAGCAGTTCTTC
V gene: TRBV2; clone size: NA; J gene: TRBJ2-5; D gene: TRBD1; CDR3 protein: CAREPTGAETQYF; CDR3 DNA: TGTGCCAGGGAACCTACAGGGGCAGAGACCCAGTACTTC
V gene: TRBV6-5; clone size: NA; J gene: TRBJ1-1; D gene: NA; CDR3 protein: CASSYSRGTEAFF; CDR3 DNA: TGTGCCAGCAGTTACTCGCGTGGGACTGAAGCTTTCTTT
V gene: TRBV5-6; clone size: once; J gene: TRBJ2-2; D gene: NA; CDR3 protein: CASSSWAGELFF; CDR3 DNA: TGTGCCAGCAGCTCCTGGGCCGGGGAGCTGTTTTTT
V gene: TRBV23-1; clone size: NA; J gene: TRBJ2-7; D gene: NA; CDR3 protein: CASSQSWGQTSYEQYF; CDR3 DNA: TGCGCCAGCAGTCAATCGTGGGGTCAAACCTCCTACGAGCAGTACTTC
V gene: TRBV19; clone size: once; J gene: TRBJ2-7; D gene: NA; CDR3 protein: CASSIEEDSTYEQYF; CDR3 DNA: TGTGCCAGTAGTATAGAAGAGGACAGTACCTACGAGCAGTACTTC
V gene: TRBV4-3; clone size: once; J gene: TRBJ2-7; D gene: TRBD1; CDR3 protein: CASRERTGGAYEQYF; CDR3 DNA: TGCGCCAGCAGAGAAAGAACAGGGGGCGCCTACGAGCAGTACTTC
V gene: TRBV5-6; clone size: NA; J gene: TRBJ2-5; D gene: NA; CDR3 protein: CASSFLGVPQYF; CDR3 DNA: TGTGCCAGCAGCTTCCTGGGGGTTCCCCAGTACTTC
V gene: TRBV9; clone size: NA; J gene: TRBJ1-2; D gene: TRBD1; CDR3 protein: CASTITGGSDYGYTF; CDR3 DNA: TGTGCCAGCACCATTACAGGGGGCAGTGACTATGGCTACACCTTC
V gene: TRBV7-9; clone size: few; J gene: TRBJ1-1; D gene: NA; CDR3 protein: CASSPGDRYEAFF; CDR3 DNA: TGTGCCAGCAGCCCCGGCGACAGGTATGAAGCTTTCTTT
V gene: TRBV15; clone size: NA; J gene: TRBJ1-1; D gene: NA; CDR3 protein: CATSRVDWGPTEAFF; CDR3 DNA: TGTGCCACCAGCAGAGTGGATTGGGGCCCCACTGAAGCTTTCTTT
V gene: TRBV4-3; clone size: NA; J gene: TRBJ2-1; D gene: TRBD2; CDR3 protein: CASSQGLAGVQFF; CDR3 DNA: TGCGCCAGCAGCCAAGGCCTAGCGGGAGTTCAGTTCTTC
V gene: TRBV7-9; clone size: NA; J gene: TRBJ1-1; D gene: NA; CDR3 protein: CASSRGGVTEAFF; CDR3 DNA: TGTGCCAGCAGCCGAGGAGGGGTAACTGAAGCTTTCTTT
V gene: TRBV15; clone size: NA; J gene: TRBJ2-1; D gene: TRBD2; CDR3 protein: CATSKKRDRDNEQFF; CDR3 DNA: TGTGCCACCAGCAAAAAGCGGGATAGGGACAATGAGCAGTTCTTC
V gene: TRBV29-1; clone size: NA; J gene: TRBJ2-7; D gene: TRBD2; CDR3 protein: CSVRLAGPYEQYF; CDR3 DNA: TGCAGCGTTAGGCTAGCGGGACCTTACGAGCAGTACTTC
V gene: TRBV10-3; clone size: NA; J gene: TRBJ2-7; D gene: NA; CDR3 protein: CAISERATQSHNKYYEQYF; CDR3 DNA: TGTGCCATCAGCGAAAGGGCTACCCAATCGCACAACAAATACTACGAGCAGTACTTC
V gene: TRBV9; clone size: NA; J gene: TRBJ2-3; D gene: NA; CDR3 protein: CASTLASASTDTQYF; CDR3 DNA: TGTGCCAGCACCCTCGCTAGCGCTAGCACAGATACGCAGTATTTT
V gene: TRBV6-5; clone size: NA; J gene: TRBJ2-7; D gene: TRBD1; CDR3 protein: CASSYTGESSYEQYF; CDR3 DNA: TGTGCCAGCAGTTACACAGGGGAGTCTTCCTACGAGCAGTACTTC
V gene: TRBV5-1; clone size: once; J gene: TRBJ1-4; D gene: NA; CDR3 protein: CASSLRGVATLDEKLFF; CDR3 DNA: TGCGCCAGCAGCCTGCGGGGAGTGGCGACCCTCGATGAAAAACTGTTTTTT
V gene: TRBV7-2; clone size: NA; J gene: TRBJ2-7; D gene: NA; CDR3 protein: CASGYGSEQYF; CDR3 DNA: TGTGCCAGCGGATACGGGAGCGAGCAGTACTTC
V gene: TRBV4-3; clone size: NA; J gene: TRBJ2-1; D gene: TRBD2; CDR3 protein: CASSITSGLVNEQFF; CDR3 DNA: TGCGCCAGCAGCATAACTAGCGGACTAGTAAATGAGCAGTTCTTC
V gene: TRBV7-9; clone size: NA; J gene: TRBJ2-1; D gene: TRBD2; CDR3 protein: CASSSRLAVYADNNEQFF; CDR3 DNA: TGTGCCAGCAGCTCCCGACTAGCGGTATACGCGGATAACAATGAGCAGTTCTTC
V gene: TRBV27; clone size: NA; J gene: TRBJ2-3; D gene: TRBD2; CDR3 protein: CASSPQLRTSERTDTQYF; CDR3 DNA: TGTGCCAGCAGTCCCCAGCTCCGGACTAGCGAACGCACAGATACGCAGTATTTT
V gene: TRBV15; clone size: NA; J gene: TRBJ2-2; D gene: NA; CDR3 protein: CATRDRGGTGELFF; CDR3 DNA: TGTGCCACCCGAGACCGGGGCGGGACCGGGGAGCTGTTTTTT
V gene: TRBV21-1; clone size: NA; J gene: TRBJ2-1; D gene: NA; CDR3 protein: CASYSSVGLGSNEQFF; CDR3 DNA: NA
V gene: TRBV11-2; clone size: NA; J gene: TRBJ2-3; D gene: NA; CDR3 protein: CASSLVFYNDGTLGDTQYF; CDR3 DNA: TGTGCCAGCAGCTTAGTCTTTTACAATGACGGGACTCTTGGGGATACGCAGTATTTT
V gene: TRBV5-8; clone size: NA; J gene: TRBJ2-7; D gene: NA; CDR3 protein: CASSFRWPPTGYEQYF; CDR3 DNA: TGTGCCAGCAGCTTTCGGTGGCCTCCCACGGGGTACGAGCAGTACTTC
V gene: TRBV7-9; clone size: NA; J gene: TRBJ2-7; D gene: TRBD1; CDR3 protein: CASSLSGTGGYEQYF; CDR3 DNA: TGTGCCAGCAGTCTTTCCGGGACAGGGGGCTACGAGCAGTACTTC
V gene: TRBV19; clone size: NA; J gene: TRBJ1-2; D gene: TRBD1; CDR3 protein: CASSPGQGNYGYTF; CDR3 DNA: TGTGCCAGTAGTCCGGGACAGGGTAACTATGGCTACACCTTC
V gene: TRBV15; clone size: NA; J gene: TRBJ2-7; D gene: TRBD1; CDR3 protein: CATSRGTGEYEQYF; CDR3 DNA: TGTGCCACCAGCAGAGGGACAGGGGAGTACGAGCAGTACTTC
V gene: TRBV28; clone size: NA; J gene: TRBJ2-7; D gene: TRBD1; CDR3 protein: CASSSRTGGRISYEQYF; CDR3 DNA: TGTGCCAGCAGTTCCCGGACAGGGGGCCGTATCTCCTACGAGCAGTACTTC
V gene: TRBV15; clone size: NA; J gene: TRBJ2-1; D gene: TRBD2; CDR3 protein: CATSRVAREAPEQFF; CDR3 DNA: TGTGCCACCAGCAGAGTTGCGCGGGAGGCCCCCGAACAGTTCTTC
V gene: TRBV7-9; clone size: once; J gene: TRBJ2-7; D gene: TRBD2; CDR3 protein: CASSRKREGTYEQYF; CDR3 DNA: TGTGCCAGCAGCCGTAAGCGGGAGGGAACCTACGAGCAGTACTTC
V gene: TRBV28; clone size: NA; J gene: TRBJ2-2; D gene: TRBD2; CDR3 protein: CASRNPGLAGKYTNTGELFF; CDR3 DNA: TGTGCCAGCAGAAATCCGGGACTAGCGGGAAAGTATACGAACACCGGGGAGCTGTTTTTT
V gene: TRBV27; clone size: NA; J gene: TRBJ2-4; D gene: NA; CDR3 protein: CASSLRGAGAKNIQYF; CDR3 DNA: TGTGCCAGCAGTTTGCGAGGGGCCGGAGCCAAAAACATTCAGTACTTC
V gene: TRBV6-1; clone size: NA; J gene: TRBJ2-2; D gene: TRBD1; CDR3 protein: CASSEAYPGGAGTGELFF; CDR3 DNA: TGTGCCAGCAGTGAAGCGTACCCAGGGGGCGCGGGCACCGGGGAGCTGTTTTTT
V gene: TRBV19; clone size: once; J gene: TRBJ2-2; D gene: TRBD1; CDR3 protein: CASRDRSTGELFF; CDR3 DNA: TGTGCCAGTAGGGACAGGTCGACCGGGGAGCTGTTTTTT
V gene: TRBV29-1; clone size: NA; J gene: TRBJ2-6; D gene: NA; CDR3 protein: CSVEEGISGANVLTF; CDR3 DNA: TGCAGCGTTGAAGAAGGGATCTCTGGGGCCAACGTCCTGACTTTC
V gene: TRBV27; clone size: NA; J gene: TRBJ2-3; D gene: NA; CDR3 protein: CASSLRLDISGDTQYF; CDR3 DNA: TGTGCCAGCAGTTTAAGGTTGGACATCTCCGGCGATACGCAGTATTTT
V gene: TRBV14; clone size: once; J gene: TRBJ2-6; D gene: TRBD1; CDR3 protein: CASGPGTGAGANVLTF; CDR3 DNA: TGTGCCAGCGGTCCCGGGACAGGGGCGGGGGCCAACGTCCTGACTTTC
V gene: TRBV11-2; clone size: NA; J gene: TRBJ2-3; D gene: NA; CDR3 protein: CASSLELRTTDTQYF; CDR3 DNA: TGTGCCAGCAGCTTAGAGTTACGGACGACAGATACGCAGTATTTT
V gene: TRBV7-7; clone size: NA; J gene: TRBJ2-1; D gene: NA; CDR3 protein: CASSPRTGSPLWDEQFF; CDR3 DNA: TGTGCCAGCAGCCCGCGTACAGGAAGCCCCCTCTGGGATGAGCAGTTCTTC
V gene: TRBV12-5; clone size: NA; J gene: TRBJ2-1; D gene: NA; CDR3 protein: CASGTGRQQFF; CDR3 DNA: TGTGCTAGTGGTACCGGTCGGCAGCAGTTCTTC
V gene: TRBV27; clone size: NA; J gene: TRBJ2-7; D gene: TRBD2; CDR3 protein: CASSLDGRSSYEQYF; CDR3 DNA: TGTGCCAGCAGTTTAGACGGGAGGAGCTCCTACGAGCAGTACTTC
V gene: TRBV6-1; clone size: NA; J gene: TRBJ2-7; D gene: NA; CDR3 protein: CASRTVTYEQYF; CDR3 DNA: TGTGCCAGCAGAACTGTGACCTACGAGCAGTACTTC
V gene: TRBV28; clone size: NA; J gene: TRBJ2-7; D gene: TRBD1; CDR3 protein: CASSPGQITYEQYF; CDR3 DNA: TGTGCCAGCAGCCCGGGACAGATTACCTACGAGCAGTACTTC
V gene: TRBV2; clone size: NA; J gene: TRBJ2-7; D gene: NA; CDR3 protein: CASSDGGEGYEQYF; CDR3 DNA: TGTGCCAGCAGTGATGGTGGAGAAGGCTACGAGCAGTACTTC
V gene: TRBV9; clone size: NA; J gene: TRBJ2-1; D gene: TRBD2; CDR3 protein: CASSVASGNYEQFF; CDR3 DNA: TGTGCCAGCAGCGTGGCTAGCGGGAACTATGAGCAGTTCTTC